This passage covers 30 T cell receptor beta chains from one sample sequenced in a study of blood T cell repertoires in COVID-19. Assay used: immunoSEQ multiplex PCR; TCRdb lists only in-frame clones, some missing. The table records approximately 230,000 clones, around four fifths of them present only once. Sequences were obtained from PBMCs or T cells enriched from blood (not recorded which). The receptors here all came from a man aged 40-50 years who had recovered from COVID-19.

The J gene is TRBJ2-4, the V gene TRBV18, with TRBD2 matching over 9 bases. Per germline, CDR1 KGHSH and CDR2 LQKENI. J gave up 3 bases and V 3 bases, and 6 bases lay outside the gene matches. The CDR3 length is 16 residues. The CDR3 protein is CASSPIAGVGKNIQYF. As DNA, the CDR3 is TGTGCCAGCTCACCCATAGCGGGAGTCGGCAAAAACATTCAGTACTTC.

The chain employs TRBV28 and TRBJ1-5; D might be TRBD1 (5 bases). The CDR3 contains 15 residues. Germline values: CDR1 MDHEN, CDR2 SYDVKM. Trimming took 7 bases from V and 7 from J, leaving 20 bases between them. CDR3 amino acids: CASNLGGSRSQPQHF. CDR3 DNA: TGTGCCAGCAACCTGGGGGGGAGTAGAAGCCAGCCCCAGCATTTT. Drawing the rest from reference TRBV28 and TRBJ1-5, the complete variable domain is DVKVTQSSRYLVKRTGEKVFLECVQDMDHENMFWYRQDPGLGLRLIYFSYDVKMKEKGDIPEGYSVSREKKERFSLILESASTNQTSMYLCASNLGGSRSQPQHFGDGTRLSIL.

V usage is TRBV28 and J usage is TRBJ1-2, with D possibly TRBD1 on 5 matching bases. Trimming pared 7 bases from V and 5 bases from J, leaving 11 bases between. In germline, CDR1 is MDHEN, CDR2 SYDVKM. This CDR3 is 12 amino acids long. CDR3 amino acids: CASIGGDYGYTF. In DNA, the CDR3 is TGTGCCAGCATCGGAGGGGATTATGGCTACACCTTC.

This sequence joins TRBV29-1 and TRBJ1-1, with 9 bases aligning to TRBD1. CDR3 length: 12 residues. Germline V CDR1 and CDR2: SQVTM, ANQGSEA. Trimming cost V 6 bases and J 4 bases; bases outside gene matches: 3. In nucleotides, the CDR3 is TGCAGCGTCCACAGGGGGCTCACTGAAGCTTTCTTT. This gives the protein CSVHRGLTEAFF. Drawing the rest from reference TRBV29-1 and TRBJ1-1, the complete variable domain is SAVISQKPSRDICQRGTSLTIQCQVDSQVTMMFWYRQQPGQSLTLIATANQGSEATYESGFVIDKFPISRPNLTFSTLTVSNMSPEDSSIYLCSVHRGLTEAFFGQGTRLTVV.

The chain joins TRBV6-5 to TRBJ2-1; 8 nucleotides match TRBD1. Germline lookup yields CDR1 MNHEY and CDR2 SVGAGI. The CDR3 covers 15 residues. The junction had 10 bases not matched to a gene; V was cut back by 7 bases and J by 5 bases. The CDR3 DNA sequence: TGTGCCAGCAAGAGACAGGGGACCGAAAACAATGAGCAGTTCTTC. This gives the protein CASKRQGTENNEQFF.

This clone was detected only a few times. The CDR3, as DNA: TGTGCCAGCAGTTACTCGATGAGGGTGGACACTGAAGCTTTCTTT. Translated: CASSYSMRVDTEAFF. The chain uses TRBV6-5 and TRBJ1-1; no clear D. Germline V lookup: CDR1 MNHEY, CDR2 SVGAGI. This CDR3 has 15 amino acids. V lost 0 bases and J 3 bases, leaving 11 bases between the germline ends.

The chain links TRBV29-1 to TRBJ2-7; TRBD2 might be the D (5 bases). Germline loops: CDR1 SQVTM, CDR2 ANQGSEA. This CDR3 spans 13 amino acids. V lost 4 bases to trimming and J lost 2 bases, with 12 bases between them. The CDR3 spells CSVAGIGAYEQYF. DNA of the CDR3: TGCAGCGTTGCGGGGATAGGTGCCTACGAGCAGTACTTC.

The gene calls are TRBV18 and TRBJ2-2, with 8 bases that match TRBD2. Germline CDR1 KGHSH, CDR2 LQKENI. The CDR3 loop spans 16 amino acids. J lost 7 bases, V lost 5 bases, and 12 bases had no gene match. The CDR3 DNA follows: TGTGCCAGCTCAATCGACCAGCGGGAGTGGAACGGGGAGCTGTTTTTT. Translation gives CASSIDQREWNGELFF.

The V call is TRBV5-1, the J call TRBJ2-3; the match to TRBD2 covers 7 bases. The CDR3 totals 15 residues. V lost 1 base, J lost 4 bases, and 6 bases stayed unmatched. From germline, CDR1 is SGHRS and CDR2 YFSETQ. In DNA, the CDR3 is TGCGCCAGCAGCTTGCTTCGGGCGGGAGCAGATACGCAGTATTTT. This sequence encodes CASSLLRAGADTQYF.

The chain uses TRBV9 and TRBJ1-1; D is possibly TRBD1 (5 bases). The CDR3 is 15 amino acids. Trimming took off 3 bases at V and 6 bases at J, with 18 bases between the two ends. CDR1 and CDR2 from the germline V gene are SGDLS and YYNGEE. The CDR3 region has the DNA TGTGCCAGCAGCGCCCAGGCCGGGACTCAGTCTGAAGCTTTCTTT. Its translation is CASSAQAGTQSEAFF.

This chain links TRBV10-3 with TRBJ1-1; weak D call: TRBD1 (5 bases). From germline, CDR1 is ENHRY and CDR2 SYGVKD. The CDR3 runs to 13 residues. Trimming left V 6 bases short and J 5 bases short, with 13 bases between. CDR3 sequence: CAIRINGGTEAFF. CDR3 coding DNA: TGTGCCATCAGGATAAATGGGGGGACTGAAGCTTTCTTT.

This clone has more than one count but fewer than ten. CDR3 nucleotides: TGTGCCAGCACAAAAGGACAGGGATCTGCCACTGAAGCTTTCTTT. Translation: CASTKGQGSATEAFF. The rearrangement uses TRBV27 and TRBJ1-1, with 8 nucleotides matching TRBD1. With V trimmed by 7 bases and J by 4 bases, 11 bases remained unmatched. CDR1 is MNHEY, CDR2 SMNVEV, per germline (reference sequence). The CDR3 contains 15 residues.

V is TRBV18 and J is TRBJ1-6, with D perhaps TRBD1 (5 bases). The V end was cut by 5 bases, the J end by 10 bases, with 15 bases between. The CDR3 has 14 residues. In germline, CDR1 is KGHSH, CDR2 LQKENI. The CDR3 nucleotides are TGTGCCAGCTCAACCCGGCAGGGCGACTCACCCCTCCACTTT. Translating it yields CASSTRQGDSPLHF. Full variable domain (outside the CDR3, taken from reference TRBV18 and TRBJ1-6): NAGVMQNPRHLVRRRGQEARLRCSPMKGHSHVYWYRQLPEEGLKFMVYLQKENIIDESGMPKERFSAEFPKEGPSILRIQQVVRGDSAAYFCASSTRQGDSPLHFGNGTRLTVT.

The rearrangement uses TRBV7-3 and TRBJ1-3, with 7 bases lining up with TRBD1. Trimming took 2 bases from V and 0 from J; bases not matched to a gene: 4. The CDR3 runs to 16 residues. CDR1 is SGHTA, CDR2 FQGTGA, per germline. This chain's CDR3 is CASSLQGGISGNTIYF. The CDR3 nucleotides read TGTGCCAGCAGCTTACAGGGGGGCATCTCTGGAAACACCATATATTTT.

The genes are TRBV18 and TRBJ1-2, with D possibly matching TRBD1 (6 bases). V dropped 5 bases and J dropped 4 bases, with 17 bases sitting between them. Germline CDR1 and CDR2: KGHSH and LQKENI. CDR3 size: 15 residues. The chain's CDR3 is CASSVLPGDTYGYTF. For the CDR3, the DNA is TGTGCCAGCTCAGTCCTCCCCGGGGACACCTATGGCTACACCTTC.

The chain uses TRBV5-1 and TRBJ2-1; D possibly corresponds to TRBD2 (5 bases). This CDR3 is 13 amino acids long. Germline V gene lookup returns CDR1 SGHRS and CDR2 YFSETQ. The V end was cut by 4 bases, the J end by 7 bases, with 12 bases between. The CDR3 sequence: CASSPGIRNEQFF. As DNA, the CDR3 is TGCGCCAGCAGCCCGGGGATCAGAAATGAGCAGTTCTTC. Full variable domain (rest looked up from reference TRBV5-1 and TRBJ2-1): KAGVTQTPRYLIKTRGQQVTLSCSPISGHRSVSWYQQTPGQGLQFLFEYFSETQRNKGNFPGRFSGRQFSNSRSEMNVSTLELGDSALYLCASSPGIRNEQFFGPGTRLTVL.

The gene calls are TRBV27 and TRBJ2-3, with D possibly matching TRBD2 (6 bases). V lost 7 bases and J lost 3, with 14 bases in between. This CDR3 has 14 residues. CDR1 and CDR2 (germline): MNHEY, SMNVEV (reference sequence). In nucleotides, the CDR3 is TGTGCCAGCACAAAGGCGGGGTATACAGATACGCAGTATTTT. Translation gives CASTKAGYTDTQYF.

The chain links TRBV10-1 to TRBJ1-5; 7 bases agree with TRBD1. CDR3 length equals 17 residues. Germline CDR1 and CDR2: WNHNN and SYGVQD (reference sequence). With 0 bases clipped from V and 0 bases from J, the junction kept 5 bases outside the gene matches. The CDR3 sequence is CASSESIGQDSNQPQHF. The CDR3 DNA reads TGCGCCAGCAGTGAGTCGATAGGACAGGATAGCAATCAGCCCCAGCATTTT.

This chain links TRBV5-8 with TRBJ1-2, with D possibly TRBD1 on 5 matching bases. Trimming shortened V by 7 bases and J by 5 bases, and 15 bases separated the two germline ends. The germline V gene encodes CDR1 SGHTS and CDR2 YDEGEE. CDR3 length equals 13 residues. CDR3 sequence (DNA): TGTGCCAGCTTAAGGGCCCAGGGTTATGGCTACACCTTC. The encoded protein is CASLRAQGYGYTF.

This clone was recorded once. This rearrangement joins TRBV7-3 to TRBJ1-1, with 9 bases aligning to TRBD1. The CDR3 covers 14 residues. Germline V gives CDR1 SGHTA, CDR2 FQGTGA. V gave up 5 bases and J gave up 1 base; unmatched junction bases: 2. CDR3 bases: TGTGCCAGCAGCGCACAGGGGGCGAACACTGAAGCTTTCTTT. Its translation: CASSAQGANTEAFF. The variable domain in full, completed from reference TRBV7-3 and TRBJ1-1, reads GAGVSQTPSNKVTEKGKYVELRCDPISGHTALYWYRQSLGQGPEFLIYFQGTGAADDSGLPNDRFFAVRPEGSVSTLKIQRTERGDSAVYLCASSAQGANTEAFFGQGTRLTVV.

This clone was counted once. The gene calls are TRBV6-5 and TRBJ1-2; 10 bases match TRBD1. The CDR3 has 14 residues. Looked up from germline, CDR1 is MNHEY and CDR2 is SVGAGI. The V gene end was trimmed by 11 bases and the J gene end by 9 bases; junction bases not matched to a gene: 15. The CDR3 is CASHRGRTGGSYTF. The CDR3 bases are TGTGCCTCCCATCGGGGGAGGACAGGGGGAAGCTACACCTTC.

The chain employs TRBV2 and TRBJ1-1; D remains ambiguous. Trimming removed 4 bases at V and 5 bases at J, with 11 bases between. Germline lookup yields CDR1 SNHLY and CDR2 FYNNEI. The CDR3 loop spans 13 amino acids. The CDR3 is CASSVTRGTEAFF. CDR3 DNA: TGTGCCAGCAGTGTGACCCGGGGAACTGAAGCTTTCTTT.

Here the CDR3 DNA reads TGTGCCAGCAGCGCACTAACTAGCGCGGAGACCCAGTACTTC. Translated: CASSALTSAETQYF. V and J are TRBV9 and TRBJ2-5, with TRBD2 matching 7 bases. The CDR3 extends over 14 amino acids. Germline-derived CDR1 and CDR2 are SGDLS and YYNGEE. The V and J ends lost 3 bases and 5 bases, in that order; junction bases with no gene match: 7.

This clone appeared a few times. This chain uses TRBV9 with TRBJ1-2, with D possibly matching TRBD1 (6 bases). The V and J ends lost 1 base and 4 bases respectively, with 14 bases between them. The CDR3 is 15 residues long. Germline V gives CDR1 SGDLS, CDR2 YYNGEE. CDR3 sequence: CASSVQGSPGYGYTF. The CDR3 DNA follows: TGTGCCAGCAGCGTACAGGGGTCCCCCGGCTATGGCTACACCTTC.

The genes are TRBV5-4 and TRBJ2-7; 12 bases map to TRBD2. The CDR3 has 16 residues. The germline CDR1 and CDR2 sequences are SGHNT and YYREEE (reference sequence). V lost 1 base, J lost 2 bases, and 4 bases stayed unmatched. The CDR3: CASSLSPSGGAYEQYF. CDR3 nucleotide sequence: TGTGCCAGCAGCTTGTCCCCTAGCGGGGGGGCCTACGAGCAGTACTTC.

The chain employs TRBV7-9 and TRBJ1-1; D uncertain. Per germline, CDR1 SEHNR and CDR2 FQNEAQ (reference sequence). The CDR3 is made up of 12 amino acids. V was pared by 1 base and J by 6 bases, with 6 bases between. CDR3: CASSLGTPEAFF. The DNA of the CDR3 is TGTGCCAGCAGCTTAGGTACTCCTGAAGCTTTCTTT.

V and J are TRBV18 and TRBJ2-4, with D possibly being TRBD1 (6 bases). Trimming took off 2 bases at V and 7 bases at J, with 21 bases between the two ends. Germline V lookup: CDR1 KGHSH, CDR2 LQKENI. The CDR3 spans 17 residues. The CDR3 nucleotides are TGTGCCAGCTCACCAGGCCCCTATACAGGGAAGAGGAACATTCAGTACTTC. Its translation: CASSPGPYTGKRNIQYF. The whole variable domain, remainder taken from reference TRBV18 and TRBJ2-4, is NAGVMQNPRHLVRRRGQEARLRCSPMKGHSHVYWYRQLPEEGLKFMVYLQKENIIDESGMPKERFSAEFPKEGPSILRIQQVVRGDSAAYFCASSPGPYTGKRNIQYFGAGTRLSVL.

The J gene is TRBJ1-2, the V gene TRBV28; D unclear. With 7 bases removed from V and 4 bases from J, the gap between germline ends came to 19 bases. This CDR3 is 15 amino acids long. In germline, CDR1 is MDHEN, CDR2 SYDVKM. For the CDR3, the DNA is TGTGCCAGCACTACTCGGGAGTCCGGGTCCTATGGCTACACCTTC. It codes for CASTTRESGSYGYTF.

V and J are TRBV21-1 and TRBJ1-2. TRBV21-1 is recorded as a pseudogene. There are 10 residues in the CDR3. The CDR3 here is CASSGGSYTF. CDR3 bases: TGTGCCAGCAGCGGCGGGAGCTACACCTTC.

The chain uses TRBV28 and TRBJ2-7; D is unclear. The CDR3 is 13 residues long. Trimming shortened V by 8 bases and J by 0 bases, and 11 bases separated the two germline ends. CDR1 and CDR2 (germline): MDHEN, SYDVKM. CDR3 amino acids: CASFSVFSYEQYF. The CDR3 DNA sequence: TGTGCCAGCTTCAGCGTCTTCTCCTACGAGCAGTACTTC.